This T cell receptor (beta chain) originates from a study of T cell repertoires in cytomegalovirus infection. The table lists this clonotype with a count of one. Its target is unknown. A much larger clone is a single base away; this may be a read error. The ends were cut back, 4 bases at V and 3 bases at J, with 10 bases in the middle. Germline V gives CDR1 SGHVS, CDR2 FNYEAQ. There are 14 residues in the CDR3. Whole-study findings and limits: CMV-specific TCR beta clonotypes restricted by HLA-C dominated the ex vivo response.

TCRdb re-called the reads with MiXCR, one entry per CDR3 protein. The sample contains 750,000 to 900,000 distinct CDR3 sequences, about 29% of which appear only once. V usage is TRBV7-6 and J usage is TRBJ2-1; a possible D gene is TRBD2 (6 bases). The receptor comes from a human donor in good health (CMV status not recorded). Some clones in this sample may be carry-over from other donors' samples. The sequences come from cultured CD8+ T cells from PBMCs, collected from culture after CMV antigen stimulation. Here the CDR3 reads CASSCGNLYNEQFF. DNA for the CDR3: TGTGCCAGCAGCTGCGGGAACCTCTACAATGAGCAGTTCTTC.